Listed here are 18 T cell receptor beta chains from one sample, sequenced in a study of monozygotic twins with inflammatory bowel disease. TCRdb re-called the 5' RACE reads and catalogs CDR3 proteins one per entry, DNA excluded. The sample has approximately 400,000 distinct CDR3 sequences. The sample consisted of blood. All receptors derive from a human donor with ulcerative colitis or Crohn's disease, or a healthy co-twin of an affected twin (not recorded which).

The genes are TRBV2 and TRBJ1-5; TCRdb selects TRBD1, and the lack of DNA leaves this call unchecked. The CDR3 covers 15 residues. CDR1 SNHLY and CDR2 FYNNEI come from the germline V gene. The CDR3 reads CASSDQGGGNQPQHF.

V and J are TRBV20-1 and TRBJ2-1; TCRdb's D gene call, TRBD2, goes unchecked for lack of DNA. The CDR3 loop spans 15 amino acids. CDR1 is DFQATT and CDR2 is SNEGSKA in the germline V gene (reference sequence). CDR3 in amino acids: CSAGSERGGYNEQFF.

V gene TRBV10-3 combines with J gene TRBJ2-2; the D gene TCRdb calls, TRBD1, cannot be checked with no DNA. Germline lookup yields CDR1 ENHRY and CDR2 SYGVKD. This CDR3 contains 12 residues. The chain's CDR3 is CASKGTGGELFF.

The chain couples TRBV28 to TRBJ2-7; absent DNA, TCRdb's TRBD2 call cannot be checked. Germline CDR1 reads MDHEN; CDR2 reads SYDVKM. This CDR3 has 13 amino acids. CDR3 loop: CASRLAGDYEQYF.

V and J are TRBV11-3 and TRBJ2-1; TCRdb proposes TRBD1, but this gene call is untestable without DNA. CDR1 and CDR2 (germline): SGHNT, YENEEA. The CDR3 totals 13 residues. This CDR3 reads CASSLDSGGEQFF. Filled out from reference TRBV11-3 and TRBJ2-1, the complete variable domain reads EAGVVQSPRYKIIEKKQPVAFWCNPISGHNTLYWYLQNLGQGPELLIRYENEEAVDDSQLPKDRFSAERLKGVDSTLKIQPAELGDSAVYLCASSLDSGGEQFFGPGTRLTVL.

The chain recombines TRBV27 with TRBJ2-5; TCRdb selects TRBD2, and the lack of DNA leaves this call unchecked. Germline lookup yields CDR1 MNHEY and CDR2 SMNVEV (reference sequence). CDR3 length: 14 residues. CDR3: CASSFSRLVETQYF.

Here the CDR3 reads CASSSDRVPYNEQFF. J is TRBJ2-1 and V is TRBV7-9; lacking DNA, the TRBD1 call made by TCRdb goes unchecked. Germline V CDR1 and CDR2: SEHNR, FQNEAQ (reference sequence). The CDR3 length is 15 residues.

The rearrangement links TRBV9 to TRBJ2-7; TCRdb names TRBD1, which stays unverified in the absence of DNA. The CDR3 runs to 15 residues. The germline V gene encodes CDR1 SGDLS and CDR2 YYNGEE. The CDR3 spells CASSTGQVHPYEQYF.

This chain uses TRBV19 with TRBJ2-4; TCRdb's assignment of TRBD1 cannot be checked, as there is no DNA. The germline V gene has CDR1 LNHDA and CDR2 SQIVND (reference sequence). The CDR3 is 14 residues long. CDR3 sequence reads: CASSIRGPQNIQYF.

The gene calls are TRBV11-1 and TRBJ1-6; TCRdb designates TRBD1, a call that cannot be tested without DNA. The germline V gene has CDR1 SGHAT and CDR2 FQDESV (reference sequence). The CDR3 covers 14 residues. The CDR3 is CASSTGTVNSPLHF.

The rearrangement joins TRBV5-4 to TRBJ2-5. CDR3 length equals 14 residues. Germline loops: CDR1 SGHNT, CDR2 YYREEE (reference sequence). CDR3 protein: CASSLEQPQETQYF. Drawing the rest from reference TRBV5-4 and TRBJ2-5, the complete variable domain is ETGVTQSPTHLIKTRGQQVTLRCSSQSGHNTVSWYQQALGQGPQFIFQYYREEENGRGNFPPRFSGLQFPNYSSELNVNALELDDSALYLCASSLEQPQETQYFGPGTRLLVL.

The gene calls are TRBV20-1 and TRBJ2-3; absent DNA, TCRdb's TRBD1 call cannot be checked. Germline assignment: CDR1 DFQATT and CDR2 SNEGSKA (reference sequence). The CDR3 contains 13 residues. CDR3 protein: CSAEGASTDTQYF.

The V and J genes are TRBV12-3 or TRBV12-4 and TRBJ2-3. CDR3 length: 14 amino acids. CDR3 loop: CASSFDRSTDTQYF.

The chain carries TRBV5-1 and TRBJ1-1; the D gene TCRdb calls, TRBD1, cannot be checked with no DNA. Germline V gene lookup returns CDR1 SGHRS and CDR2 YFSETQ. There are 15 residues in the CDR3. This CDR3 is CASSLGGALNTEAFF.

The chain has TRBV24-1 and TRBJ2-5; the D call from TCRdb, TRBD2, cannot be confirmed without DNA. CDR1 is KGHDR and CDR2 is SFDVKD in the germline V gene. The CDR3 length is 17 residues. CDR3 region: CATSDTAPPAIQETQYF.

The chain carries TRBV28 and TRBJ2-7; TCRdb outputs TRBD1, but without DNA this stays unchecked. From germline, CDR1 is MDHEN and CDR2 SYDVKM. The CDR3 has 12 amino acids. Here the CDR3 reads CASRTDRDEQYF.

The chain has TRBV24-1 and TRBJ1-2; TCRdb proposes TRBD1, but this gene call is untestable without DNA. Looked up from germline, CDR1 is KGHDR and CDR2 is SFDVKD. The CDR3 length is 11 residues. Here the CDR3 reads CATSQGAGYTF.

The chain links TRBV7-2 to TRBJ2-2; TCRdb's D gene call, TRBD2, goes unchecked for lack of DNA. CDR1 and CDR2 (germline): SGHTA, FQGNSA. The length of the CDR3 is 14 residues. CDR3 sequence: CATSERGGTGELFF.